This entry concerns a single T cell receptor beta chain. Here immunoSEQ multiplex PCR was the method, and the copy in TCRdb shows in-frame clones only, minus some. The data contain 80,000 to 95,000 clones, roughly 76% of them seen just once; the ten biggest clones take up 15% to 20%. Germline V gene lookup returns CDR1 LNHDA and CDR2 SQIVND (reference sequence). The CDR3 extends over 15 amino acids. The ends were cut back, 6 bases at V and 7 bases at J, with 18 bases in the middle. This record comes from a study of blood T cell repertoires in COVID-19. At the level of the study: From T cells, B-cell-depleted T cells, or PBMCs came the material, which was cDNA or gDNA.

The clonotype originates from a woman at least 80 years old with active or convalescent COVID-19. The specimen was peripheral blood. The V call is TRBV19, the J call TRBJ1-4; D is perhaps TRBD1 (6 bases). For the CDR3, the DNA is TGTGCCAGTAGCACGCGACAGGCGGAGTTTGAAAAACTGTTTTTT. Protein product: CASSTRQAEFEKLFF.